The clone carrying this T cell receptor (beta chain) showed up many times. Antigen unknown. Construction of the TCR beta libraries employed iRepertoire HTBI primers in conjunction with Arm-PCR of CDR3 regions. TCRdb called the multiplex PCR reads again in MiXCR, with one record for every CDR3 protein. Among 200,000 to 250,000 distinct CDR3 sequences listed, 20% to 25% were seen once. These data belong to a study of regulatory T cells in long-lasting Graves disease. Across the whole study: New Graves' disease cases had less than 3 months of antithyroid drugs. Study results and limitations: Persistent patients had more shared public clonotypes (approximately 2,700) than new patients (approximately 920). Persistent disease was characterized by preferential usage of TRBV28, TRBJ1-2 and TRBJ2-5.

Germline V gives CDR1 SGHRS, CDR2 YFSETQ. V dropped 0 bases and J dropped 8 bases, with 12 bases sitting between them. The CDR3 length is 15 residues. Documented time point: newly diagnosed GD, antithyroid drugs for less than 3 months. PBMC-extracted RNA yielded the TCR library. Investigators report Graves' disease was diagnosed under American Thyroid Association guidelines. The chain is built from TRBV5-1 and TRBJ1-6; weak D call: TRBD1 (5 bases). The source was peripheral blood mononuclear cells (PBMCs), collected at new diagnosis, from a patient treated with antithyroid drugs. The sequence was collected from a female donor with Graves disease. The CDR3 DNA reads TGCGCCAGCAGCTTGGCAGGGCGCGGAGATTCACCCCTCCACTTT. Translated, it gives CASSLAGRGDSPLHF.